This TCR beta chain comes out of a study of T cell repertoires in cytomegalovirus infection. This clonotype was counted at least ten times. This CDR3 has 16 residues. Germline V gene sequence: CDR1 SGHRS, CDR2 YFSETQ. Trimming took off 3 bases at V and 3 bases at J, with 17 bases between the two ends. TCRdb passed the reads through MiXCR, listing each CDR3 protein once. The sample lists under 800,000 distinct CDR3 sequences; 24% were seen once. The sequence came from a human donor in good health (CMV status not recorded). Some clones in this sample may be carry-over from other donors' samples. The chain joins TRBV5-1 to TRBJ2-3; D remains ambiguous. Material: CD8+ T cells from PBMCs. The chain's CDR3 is CASSSPLTDATDTQYF. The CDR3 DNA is TGCGCCAGCAGCTCTCCTCTTACGGACGCGACAGATACGCAGTATTTT.